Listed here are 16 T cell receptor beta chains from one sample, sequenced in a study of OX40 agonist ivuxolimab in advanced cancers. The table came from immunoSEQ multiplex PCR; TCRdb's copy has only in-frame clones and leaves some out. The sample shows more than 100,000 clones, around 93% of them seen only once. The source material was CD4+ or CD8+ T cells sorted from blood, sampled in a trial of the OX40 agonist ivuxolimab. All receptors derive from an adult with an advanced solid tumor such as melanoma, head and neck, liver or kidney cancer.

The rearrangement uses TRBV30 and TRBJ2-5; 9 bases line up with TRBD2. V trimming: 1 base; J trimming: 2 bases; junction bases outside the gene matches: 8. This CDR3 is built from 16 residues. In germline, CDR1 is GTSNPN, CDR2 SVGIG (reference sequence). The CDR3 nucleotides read TGTGCCTGGAGTGCCCCGGGACTAGCTGGGCAAGAGACCCAGTACTTC. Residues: CAWSAPGLAGQETQYF.

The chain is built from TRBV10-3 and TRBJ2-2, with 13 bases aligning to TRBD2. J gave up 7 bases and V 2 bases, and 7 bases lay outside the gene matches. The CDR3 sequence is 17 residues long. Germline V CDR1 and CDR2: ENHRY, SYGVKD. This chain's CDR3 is CAISETLAGGPGGELFF. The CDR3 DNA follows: TGTGCCATCAGTGAGACACTAGCGGGAGGGCCTGGCGGGGAGCTGTTTTTT.

This CDR3 reads CASNFSPTGGDTEAFF. Written as DNA, the CDR3 is TGTGCCAGTAATTTTTCCCCGACAGGGGGTGACACTGAAGCTTTCTTT. The chain couples TRBV19 to TRBJ1-1, with TRBD1 identical over 9 bases. The junction had 12 bases not matched to a gene; V was cut back by 7 bases and J by 3 bases. There are 16 residues in the CDR3. CDR1 and CDR2 from the germline V gene are LNHDA and SQIVND (reference sequence).

The CDR3 coding sequence is TGTGCCAGCAGCCCGACTAGCGGGAGCTCCTACGAGCAGTACTTC. It encodes CASSPTSGSSYEQYF. J is TRBJ2-7 and V is TRBV7-2; 12 positions match TRBD2. CDR1 and CDR2 from the germline V gene are SGHTA and FQGNSA. The trim removed 5 bases at V and 0 bases at J, leaving 2 bases unmatched. CDR3 length equals 15 residues.

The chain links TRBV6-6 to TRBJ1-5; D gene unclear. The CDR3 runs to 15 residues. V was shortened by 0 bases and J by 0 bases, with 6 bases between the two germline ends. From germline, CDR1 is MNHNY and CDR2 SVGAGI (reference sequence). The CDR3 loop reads CASSYSVDSNQPQHF. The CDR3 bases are TGTGCCAGCAGTTACTCGGTGGATAGCAATCAGCCCCAGCATTTT.

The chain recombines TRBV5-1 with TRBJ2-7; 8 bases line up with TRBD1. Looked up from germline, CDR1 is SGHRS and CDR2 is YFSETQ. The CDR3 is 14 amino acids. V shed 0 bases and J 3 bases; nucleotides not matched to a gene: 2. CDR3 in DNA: TGCGCCAGCAGCTTGGATGGACAGGGCTACGAGCAGTACTTC. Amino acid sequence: CASSLDGQGYEQYF.

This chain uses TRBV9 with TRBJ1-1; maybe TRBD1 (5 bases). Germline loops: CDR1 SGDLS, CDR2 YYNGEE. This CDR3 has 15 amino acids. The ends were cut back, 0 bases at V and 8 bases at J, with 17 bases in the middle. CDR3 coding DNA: TGTGCCAGCAGCGTAGGAGGGAATGGGGGGATAGAAGCTTTCTTT. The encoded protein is CASSVGGNGGIEAFF. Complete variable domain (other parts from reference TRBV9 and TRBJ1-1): DSGVTQTPKHLITATGQRVTLRCSPRSGDLSVYWYQQSLDQGLQFLIQYYNGEERAKGNILERFSAQQFPDLHSELNLSSLELGDSALYFCASSVGGNGGIEAFFGQGTRLTVV.

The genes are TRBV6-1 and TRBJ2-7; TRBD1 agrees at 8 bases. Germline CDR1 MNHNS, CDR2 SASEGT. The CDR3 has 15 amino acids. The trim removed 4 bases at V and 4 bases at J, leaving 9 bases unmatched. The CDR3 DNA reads TGTGCCAGCAGTGGGGCCGGGACAGGAAATTACGAGCAGTACTTC. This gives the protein CASSGAGTGNYEQYF.

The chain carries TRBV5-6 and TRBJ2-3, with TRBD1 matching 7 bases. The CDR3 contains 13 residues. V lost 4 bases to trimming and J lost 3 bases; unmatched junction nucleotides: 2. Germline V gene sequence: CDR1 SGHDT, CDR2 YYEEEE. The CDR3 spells CASSHRGTDTQYF. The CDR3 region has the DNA TGTGCCAGCAGCCACAGGGGTACAGATACGCAGTATTTT.

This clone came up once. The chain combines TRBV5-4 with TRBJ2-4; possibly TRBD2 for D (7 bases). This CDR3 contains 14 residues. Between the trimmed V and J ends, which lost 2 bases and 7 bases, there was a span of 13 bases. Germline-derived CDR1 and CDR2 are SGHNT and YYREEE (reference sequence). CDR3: CASSFRGGLNIQYF. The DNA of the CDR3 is TGTGCCAGCAGCTTTAGGGGGGGGCTGAACATTCAGTACTTC. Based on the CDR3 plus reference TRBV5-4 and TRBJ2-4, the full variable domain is ETGVTQSPTHLIKTRGQQVTLRCSSQSGHNTVSWYQQALGQGPQFIFQYYREEENGRGNFPPRFSGLQFPNYSSELNVNALELDDSALYLCASSFRGGLNIQYFGAGTRLSVL.

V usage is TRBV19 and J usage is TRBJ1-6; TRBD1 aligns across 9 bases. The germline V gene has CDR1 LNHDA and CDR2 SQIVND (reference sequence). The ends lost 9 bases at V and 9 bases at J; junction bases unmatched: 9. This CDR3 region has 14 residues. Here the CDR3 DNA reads TGTGCCAGCAGTCGGACAGGGGAAGGTTCACCCCTCCACTTT. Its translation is CASSRTGEGSPLHF.

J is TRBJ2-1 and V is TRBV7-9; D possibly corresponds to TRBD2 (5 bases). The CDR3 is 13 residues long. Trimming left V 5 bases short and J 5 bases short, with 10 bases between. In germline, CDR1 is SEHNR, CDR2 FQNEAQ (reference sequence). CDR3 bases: TGTGCCAGCAGCCTATGGACTGACAATGAGCAGTTCTTC. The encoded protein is CASSLWTDNEQFF.

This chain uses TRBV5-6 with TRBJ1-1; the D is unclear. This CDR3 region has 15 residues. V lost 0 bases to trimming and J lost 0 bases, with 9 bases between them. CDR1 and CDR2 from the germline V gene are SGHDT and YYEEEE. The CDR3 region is CASSLALVMNTEAFF. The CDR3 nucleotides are TGTGCCAGCAGCTTGGCCCTAGTCATGAACACTGAAGCTTTCTTT.

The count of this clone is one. The CDR3 DNA is TGTGCCAGTAGTGGAATTGAGCGCAATCAGCCCCAGCATTTT. Protein product: CASSGIERNQPQHF. The V call is TRBV19, the J call TRBJ1-5; unclear D gene. The CDR3 sequence is 14 residues long. From germline, CDR1 is LNHDA and CDR2 SQIVND (reference sequence). V dropped 5 bases and J dropped 2 bases, with 10 bases sitting between them.

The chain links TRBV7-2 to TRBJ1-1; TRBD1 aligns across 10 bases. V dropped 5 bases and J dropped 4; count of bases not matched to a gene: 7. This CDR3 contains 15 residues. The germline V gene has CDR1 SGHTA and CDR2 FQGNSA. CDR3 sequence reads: CASSPVRTGGTEAFF. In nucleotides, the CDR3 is TGTGCCAGCAGCCCAGTCCGGACAGGGGGCACTGAAGCTTTCTTT. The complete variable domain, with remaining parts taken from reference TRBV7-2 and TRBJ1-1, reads GAGVSQSPSNKVTEKGKDVELRCDPISGHTALYWYRQSLGQGLEFLIYFQGNSAPDKSGLPSDRFSAERTGGSVSTLTIQRTQQEDSAVYLCASSPVRTGGTEAFFGQGTRLTVV.

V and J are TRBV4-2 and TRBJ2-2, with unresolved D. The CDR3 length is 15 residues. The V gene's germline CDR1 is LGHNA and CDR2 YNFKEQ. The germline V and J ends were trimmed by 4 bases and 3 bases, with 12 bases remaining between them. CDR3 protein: CASSLLNRDTGELFF. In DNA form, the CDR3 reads TGTGCCAGCAGCCTTTTAAACAGAGACACCGGGGAGCTGTTTTTT.